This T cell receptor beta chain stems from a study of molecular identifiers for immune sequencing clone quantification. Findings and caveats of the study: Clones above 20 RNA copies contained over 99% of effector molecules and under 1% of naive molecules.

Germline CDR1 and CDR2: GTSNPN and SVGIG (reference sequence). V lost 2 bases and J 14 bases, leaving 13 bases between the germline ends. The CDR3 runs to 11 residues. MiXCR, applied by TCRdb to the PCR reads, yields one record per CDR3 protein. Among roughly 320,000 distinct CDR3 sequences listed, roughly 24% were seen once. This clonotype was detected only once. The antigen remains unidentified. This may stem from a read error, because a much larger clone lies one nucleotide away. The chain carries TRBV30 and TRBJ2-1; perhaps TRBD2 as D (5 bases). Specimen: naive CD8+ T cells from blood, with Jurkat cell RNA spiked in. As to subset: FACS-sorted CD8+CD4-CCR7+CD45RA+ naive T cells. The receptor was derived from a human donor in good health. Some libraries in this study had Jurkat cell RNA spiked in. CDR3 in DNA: TGTGCCTGGAGTCGGGATAGTCACGAGTTCTTC. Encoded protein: CAWSRDSHEFF.